This TCR beta chain was recovered during a study of response to subunit inactivated influenza vaccine. Using its own MiXCR run on the RT-PCR reads, TCRdb lists one record per CDR3 protein. Of 500,000 or so distinct CDR3 sequences in the sample, approximately 17% were seen once. This clonotype was detected many times. Deletions cut 2 bases from V and 4 bases from J, with 8 bases between. The germline V gene has CDR1 MNHEY and CDR2 SVGEGT. This CDR3 has 14 residues. This chain links TRBV6-2 or TRBV6-3 with TRBJ2-2; D is ambiguous. The source of this sequence is a man aged 50-75 years who received an inactivated influenza vaccine. The starting material was CD4+ T cells sorted from PBMCs, obtained less than 25 months after vaccination. CDR3 nucleotide sequence: TGTGCCAGCAGTTACACCCAGTCCACCGGGGAGCTGTTTTTT. This codes for CASSYTQSTGELFF.